Described below is a single T cell receptor (beta chain) sequence and its context. The data derive from a study of control samples from healthy donors and cancer patients. V lost 5 bases and J lost 0, with 6 bases in between. Germline lookup yields CDR1 SGHTS and CDR2 YDEGEE. The CDR3 sequence is 14 residues long. The data were produced by immunoSEQ multiplex PCR, yet TCRdb's version contains in-frame clones alone and is incomplete. The sample contains around 230,000 clones, 85% to 95% of which appear only once. Sequences were obtained from blood. This receptor was taken from a man aged 45-65 years in good health. The V gene is TRBV5-8, the J gene TRBJ1-6; D uncertain. The CDR3, as DNA: TGTGCCAGCAGAATGAGCTCCTATAATTCACCCCTCCACTTT. Amino acid sequence: CASRMSSYNSPLHF.